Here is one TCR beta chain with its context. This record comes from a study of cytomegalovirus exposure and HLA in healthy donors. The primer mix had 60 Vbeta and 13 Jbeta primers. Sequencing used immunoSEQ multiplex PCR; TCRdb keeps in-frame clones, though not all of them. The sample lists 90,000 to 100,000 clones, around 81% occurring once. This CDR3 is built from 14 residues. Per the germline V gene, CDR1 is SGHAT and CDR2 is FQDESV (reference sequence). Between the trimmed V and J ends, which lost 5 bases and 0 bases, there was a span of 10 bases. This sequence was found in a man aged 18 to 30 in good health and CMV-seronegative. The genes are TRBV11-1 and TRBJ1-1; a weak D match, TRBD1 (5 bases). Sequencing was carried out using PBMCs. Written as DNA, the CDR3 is TGTGCCAGCAGCCATGGGGCACTGAACACTGAAGCTTTCTTT. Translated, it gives CASSHGALNTEAFF.